This T cell receptor beta chain was recovered during a study of blood T cell repertoires in COVID-19. Across the study: Samples taken during acute and convalescent COVID-19 were collected in the United States, Italy and Spain.

Repertoires were generated with immunoSEQ multiplex PCR, while TCRdb's copy carries only in-frame clones and drops some. The top ten hold about 2.1% of the sample, which has roughly 250,000 clones, 86% seen once. CDR1 SGDLS and CDR2 YYNGEE come from the germline V gene. The CDR3 sequence is 18 residues long. The V segment lost 2 bases and the J segment 3 bases; nucleotides outside the gene matches: 7. Sequenced material: PBMCs or T cells enriched from blood (not recorded which). The chain links TRBV9 to TRBJ2-5, with 16 bases fitting TRBD2. This TCR was sampled from a woman in her forties or fifties who had recovered from COVID-19. The DNA for the CDR3 is TGTGCCAGCAGCGTGGGGACTAGCGGGAGGGCCGGTAAAGAGACCCAGTACTTC. Translated: CASSVGTSGRAGKETQYF.